This passage covers 29 T cell receptor beta chains from one sample sequenced in a study of CD39 and CD103 CD8 tumor-infiltrating T cells. Generated by immunoSEQ multiplex PCR, the TCRdb table keeps only in-frame clones and is missing some. The data hold 6,000 to 7,500 clones, with over 60% observed a single time. Material for sequencing was CD8+ T cells sorted from blood. Stated subset: total memory CD8 T cells (CD45RA-CCR7+/-) from blood or uninvolved lymph node. These receptors originate from a human donor with head and neck squamous cell carcinoma.

The chain carries TRBV30 and TRBJ2-3, with unresolved D. This CDR3 is built from 15 residues. The germline CDR1 and CDR2 sequences are GTSNPN and SVGIG (reference sequence). Trimming removed 1 base at V and 2 bases at J, with 13 bases between. CDR3 loop: CAWSAGSPPTDTQYF. The CDR3 DNA sequence: TGTGCCTGGAGTGCGGGCAGTCCACCCACAGATACGCAGTATTTT. Full variable domain (rest looked up from reference TRBV30 and TRBJ2-3): SQTIHQWPATLVQPVGSPLSLECTVEGTSNPNLYWYRQAAGRGLQLLFYSVGIGQISSEVPQNLSASRPQDRQFILSSKKLLLSDSGFYLCAWSAGSPPTDTQYFGPGTRLTVL.

This clone has more than one count but fewer than ten. The V and J genes are TRBV4-1 and TRBJ2-3; D tentatively fits TRBD1 or TRBD2 (5 bases each). CDR1 is MGHRA and CDR2 is YSYEKL in the germline V gene. CDR3 size: 12 residues. Trimming left V 4 bases short and J 7 bases short, with 9 bases between. CDR3 region: CASSPEGYTQYF. The CDR3 DNA is TGCGCCAGCAGCCCTGAGGGGTATACGCAGTATTTT.

This clone has just a few counts. Here the CDR3 DNA reads TGTGCCAGCAGCTTAAGTGCGGGGACTAGCAGTCACTACGAGCAGTACTTC. It translates to CASSLSAGTSSHYEQYF. This sequence joins TRBV7-4 and TRBJ2-7, with TRBD2 matching over 9 bases. This CDR3 contains 17 residues. Unmatched junction bases numbered 11, after V lost 2 bases and J lost 3 bases. CDR1 and CDR2 from the germline V gene are SGHVT and SQSDAQ.

The rearrangement joins TRBV5-6 to TRBJ2-3; tentatively, D is TRBD1 (5 bases). Germline CDR1 SGHDT, CDR2 YYEEEE. The CDR3 is made up of 16 amino acids. Trimming removed 0 bases at V and 3 bases at J, with 14 bases between. CDR3 sequence: CASSLEGRVNTDTQYF. CDR3 sequence (DNA): TGTGCCAGCAGCTTGGAAGGCAGGGTCAATACAGATACGCAGTATTTT.

There are a few counts of this clone. This chain connects TRBV13 to TRBJ1-1; 11 bases match TRBD1. The ends lost 4 bases at V and 3 bases at J; junction bases unmatched: 16. Germline V gene lookup returns CDR1 PRHDT and CDR2 FYEKMQ (reference sequence). CDR3 length: 19 residues. CDR3 in DNA: TGTGCCAGCAGCTCCTTTCAGGACAGGGGGCGCGGGGGCTACACTGAAGCTTTCTTT. It encodes CASSSFQDRGRGGYTEAFF.

The V and J genes are TRBV7-9 and TRBJ2-2; D is possibly TRBD1 or TRBD2 (5 bases each). V gave up 2 bases and J gave up 2 bases, with 12 bases separating them. The CDR3 has 16 residues. Germline V gene data show CDR1 as SEHNR and CDR2 as FQNEAQ (reference sequence). The DNA for the CDR3 is TGTGCCAGCAGCTTAATCAGGGAGATAAACACCGGGGAGCTGTTTTTT. Residues: CASSLIREINTGELFF.

This clone was detected only a few times. The chain is built from TRBV19 and TRBJ1-2; D not certain. The germline V gene has CDR1 LNHDA and CDR2 SQIVND (reference sequence). CDR3 size: 14 residues. Trimming left V 7 bases short and J 3 bases short, with 15 bases between. In DNA form, the CDR3 reads TGTGCCAGTACCTCAGACACGAACTACTATGGCTACACCTTC. As protein: CASTSDTNYYGYTF.

CDR3 DNA: TGTGCCAGTACCCCTTCCGGGGGCGCCGCAGATACGCAGTATTTT. It yields the protein CASTPSGGAADTQYF. The rearrangement links TRBV19 to TRBJ2-3; D possibly matches TRBD1 or TRBD2 (6 bases each). The germline V gene encodes CDR1 LNHDA and CDR2 SQIVND (reference sequence). Trimming stripped 7 bases from V and 4 bases from J, with 18 bases between. The CDR3 has 15 residues.

The V and J genes are TRBV4-3 and TRBJ2-7; D unresolved. CDR1 and CDR2 from the germline V gene are LGHNA and YSLEER. This CDR3 has 14 amino acids. V shed 0 bases and J shed 1 base, with 7 bases lying between them. The CDR3 spells CASSQDSQSYEQYF. The CDR3 DNA reads TGCGCCAGCAGCCAAGATTCCCAATCCTACGAGCAGTACTTC.

The CDR3 DNA follows: TGTGCCAGCAGCTCTTGGACAGGGCAAGGGTACGAGCAGTACTTC. Protein product: CASSSWTGQGYEQYF. The chain combines TRBV11-2 with TRBJ2-7; 8 bases map to TRBD1. Trimming removed 4 bases from V and 4 bases from J; junction bases left unmatched: 9. The CDR3 covers 15 residues. Per the germline V gene, CDR1 is SGHAT and CDR2 is FQNNGV.

This clone was seen a few times. This chain connects TRBV7-9 to TRBJ2-1; TRBD2 might be the D (6 bases). V was clipped by 1 base and J by 6 bases, with 10 bases between them. This CDR3 spans 14 amino acids. Germline CDR1 and CDR2: SEHNR and FQNEAQ (reference sequence). The CDR3: CASSLGGLINEQFF. The CDR3 DNA sequence: TGTGCCAGCAGCTTAGGGGGACTGATCAATGAGCAGTTCTTC.

This sequence joins TRBV4-3 and TRBJ1-2, with TRBD1 matching over 11 bases. Germline V gene data show CDR1 as LGHNA and CDR2 as YSLEER. CDR3 length: 19 residues. The V gene end was trimmed by 3 bases and the J gene end by 6 bases; junction bases not matched to a gene: 18. As DNA, the CDR3 is TGCGCCAGCAGCCAGTGGCATCGGGACAGGGGGGGCGTTGAGGATGGCTACACCTTC. The encoded protein is CASSQWHRDRGGVEDGYTF.

This clone turned up a few times. The chain combines TRBV27 with TRBJ2-1; D uncertain. The germline CDR1 and CDR2 sequences are MNHEY and SMNVEV (reference sequence). V gave up 5 bases and J gave up 7 bases, with 15 bases separating them. The CDR3 sequence is 14 residues long. DNA for the CDR3: TGTGCCAGCAGTCCGCAGCGAAGGGAAAATGAGCAGTTCTTC. As protein: CASSPQRRENEQFF.

The chain carries TRBV9 and TRBJ2-3; D not resolved. The V gene lost 7 bases and the J gene lost 11 bases, with 20 bases spanning the gap. This CDR3 spans 13 amino acids. Germline values: CDR1 SGDLS, CDR2 YYNGEE. For the CDR3, the DNA is TGTGCCAGCGGCGCCTACTACGGCTTGGAGCAGTATTTT. This translates into CASGAYYGLEQYF.

The chain links TRBV7-2 to TRBJ2-7; 10 nucleotides align to TRBD1. Looked up from germline, CDR1 is SGHTA and CDR2 is FQGNSA. There are 16 residues in the CDR3. V shed 5 bases and J 0 bases; nucleotides not matched to a gene: 7. The CDR3 region is CASSPSRTGGSYEQYF. The CDR3 nucleotides are TGTGCCAGCAGCCCCAGCAGGACAGGGGGCTCCTACGAGCAGTACTTC. Together with reference TRBV7-2 and TRBJ2-7, the CDR3 gives the full variable domain: GAGVSQSPSNKVTEKGKDVELRCDPISGHTALYWYRQSLGQGLEFLIYFQGNSAPDKSGLPSDRFSAERTGGSVSTLTIQRTQQEDSAVYLCASSPSRTGGSYEQYFGPGTRLTVT.

The V and J genes are TRBV4-3 and TRBJ2-7; D may be TRBD1 (5 bases). The CDR3 runs 15 residues. Germline CDR1 reads LGHNA; CDR2 reads YSLEER. V was cut by 0 bases and J by 6 bases, with 15 bases left in between. The CDR3 nucleotides read TGCGCCAGCAGCCAAGATGGAGCAGGGATAGGCGAGCAGTACTTC. Its protein product is CASSQDGAGIGEQYF.

The genes are TRBV4-3 and TRBJ2-5, with D perhaps TRBD2 (5 bases). Judging by the DNA end, TRBJ2-7 fits better; the J call may be wrong. The CDR3 has 14 amino acids. Germline V gene lookup returns CDR1 LGHNA and CDR2 YSLEER. The CDR3 sequence is CASSQFRGSYEQYF. CDR3 bases: TGCGCCAGCAGCCAATTTCGGGGCTCCTACGAGCAGTACTTC.

The sample holds a few counts of this clone. V usage is TRBV7-9 and J usage is TRBJ1-5, with a tentative D call TRBD1 (6 bases). Germline V gene data show CDR1 as SEHNR and CDR2 as FQNEAQ (reference sequence). Trimming took 5 bases from V and 6 from J, leaving 17 bases between them. The length of the CDR3 is 15 residues. CDR3 sequence reads: CASSKTGKAGQPQHF. In nucleotides, the CDR3 is TGTGCCAGCAGCAAGACAGGAAAGGCGGGTCAGCCCCAGCATTTT.

This sequence joins TRBV19 and TRBJ1-4, with a possible D match to TRBD1 (5 bases). The CDR3 is 14 amino acids. V lost 3 bases and J lost 6, with 11 bases in between. The germline gives CDR1 LNHDA, CDR2 SQIVND (reference sequence). The CDR3 nucleotides are TGTGCCAGTAGTATGGGGGACGGGGATGAAAAACTGTTTTTT. Translation: CASSMGDGDEKLFF.

In this sample, this clone turned up a few times. J is TRBJ2-1 and V is TRBV15; the match to TRBD2 covers 7 bases. The V and J ends lost 5 bases and 15 bases, in that order; junction bases with no gene match: 10. The CDR3 has 12 amino acids. Germline CDR1 reads LNHNV; CDR2 reads YYDKDF (reference sequence). The DNA for the CDR3 is TGTGCCACCAGCGTCGGGACGGGGGGACGGTTCTTC. Translated: CATSVGTGGRFF.

This clone has only a few counts. V and J are TRBV27 and TRBJ2-1; TRBD2 matches 8 bases. The V gene end was trimmed by 2 bases and the J gene end by 8 bases; junction bases not matched to a gene: 14. Germline CDR1 and CDR2: MNHEY and SMNVEV (reference sequence). This CDR3 is 17 amino acids long. In nucleotides, the CDR3 is TGTGCCAGCAGTTTAATCCCAGCGGGAGCTCTATGGGATGAGCAGTTCTTC. Translated: CASSLIPAGALWDEQFF.

The chain recombines TRBV27 with TRBJ1-2; 7 bases line up with TRBD1. Germline V lookup: CDR1 MNHEY, CDR2 SMNVEV (reference sequence). The ends lost 3 bases at V and 7 bases at J; junction bases unmatched: 11. The CDR3 spans 15 residues. CDR3 coding DNA: TGTGCCAGCAGTTTTAACCGGGACAGTCCCACTGGCTACACCTTC. Translation gives CASSFNRDSPTGYTF.

The chain employs TRBV13 and TRBJ1-1; D gene ambiguous. The CDR3 length is 14 residues. Germline-derived CDR1 and CDR2 are PRHDT and FYEKMQ (reference sequence). With 3 bases removed from V and 0 bases from J, the gap between germline ends came to 8 bases. CDR3 DNA sequence: TGTGCCAGCAGCTTGGGGAGTGTGAACACTGAAGCTTTCTTT. As protein: CASSLGSVNTEAFF.

This clone was detected only a few times. J is TRBJ2-1 and V is TRBV7-8, with 10 bases identical to TRBD2. V trimming: 4 bases; J trimming: 6 bases; junction bases outside the gene matches: 6. The CDR3 is 15 residues long. CDR1 SGHVS and CDR2 FQNEAQ come from the germline V gene. CDR3 region: CASSSLAGVSNEQFF. CDR3 DNA sequence: TGTGCCAGCAGCTCGCTAGCGGGAGTTTCCAATGAGCAGTTCTTC.

The V gene is TRBV7-6, the J gene TRBJ1-5; the D is unclear. This CDR3 comprises 14 residues. The V end was cut by 1 base, the J end by 9 bases, with 13 bases between. Germline V gene lookup returns CDR1 SGHVS and CDR2 FNYEAQ. For the CDR3, the DNA is TGTGCCAGCAGCTTAGGCGACACGGTAGCGCCCCAGCATTTT. Translation: CASSLGDTVAPQHF.

The chain carries TRBV28 and TRBJ2-7, with 9 nucleotides matching TRBD2. The CDR3 sequence is 16 residues long. V lost 5 bases to trimming and J lost 3 bases; unmatched junction nucleotides: 11. Germline V CDR1 and CDR2: MDHEN, SYDVKM. The CDR3 DNA reads TGTGCCAGCAGTAAGAGGGGCGGGAGGGCCATCTACGAGCAGTACTTC. This gives the protein CASSKRGGRAIYEQYF.

This chain connects TRBV10-3 to TRBJ2-2, with TRBD1 as a possible D gene (5 bases). This CDR3 has 13 residues. Germline V gene sequence: CDR1 ENHRY, CDR2 SYGVKD. Trimming pared 6 bases from V and 3 bases from J, leaving 8 bases between. The CDR3 spells CAIRDSDTGELFF. The CDR3 DNA sequence: TGTGCCATCAGAGACAGTGACACCGGGGAGCTGTTTTTT.

This clone has a handful of counts. V usage is TRBV2 and J usage is TRBJ2-1, with no clear D. CDR3 length equals 12 residues. Per germline, CDR1 SNHLY and CDR2 FYNNEI. V lost 3 bases and J lost 6, with 6 bases in between. The CDR3 nucleotides are TGTGCCAGCAGTGAGAACTTCAATGAGCAGTTCTTC. It codes for CASSENFNEQFF.

This chain links TRBV28 with TRBJ2-7, with TRBD1 matching over 7 bases. V shed 4 bases and J 1 base; nucleotides not matched to a gene: 13. Per germline, CDR1 MDHEN and CDR2 SYDVKM. The CDR3 covers 17 residues. The CDR3 DNA reads as TGTGCCAGCAGTTCCCCTCCCCCGGGACAGAATTCCTACGAGCAGTACTTC. Its translation: CASSSPPPGQNSYEQYF.